These 7 T cell receptor beta chains were sequenced from one sample in a study of T cells in Graves' hyperthyroidism and ophthalmopathy. Amplification yielded TCR beta CDR3 regions, with RNA transcripts as the source. The HTBI primer set was used in a first-round RT-PCR of the TCR CDR3. TCRdb redid the calling of the multiplex PCR reads with MiXCR, one entry per CDR3 protein. The table shows more than 350,000 distinct CDR3 sequences, with 15% occurring only once. The specimen was blood. These receptors all stem from a woman aged 25 to 39 with Graves' hyperthyroidism.

The table lists this clonotype with many counts. The V gene is TRBV11-2, the J gene TRBJ2-7, with D maybe TRBD1 (5 bases). The germline V gene encodes CDR1 SGHAT and CDR2 FQNNGV. There are 14 residues in the CDR3. The V end was cut by 1 base, the J end by 0 bases, with 7 bases between. The DNA for the CDR3 is TGTGCCAGCAGCTTAGGGACACCCTCCTACGAGCAGTACTTC. Its translation is CASSLGTPSYEQYF.

The genes are TRBV19 and TRBJ2-5, with a tentative D call TRBD1 (6 bases). Germline CDR1 reads LNHDA; CDR2 reads SQIVND (reference sequence). The CDR3 covers 15 residues. The germline V and J ends were trimmed by 6 bases and 3 bases, with 17 bases remaining between them. CDR3 in amino acids: CASRLARGREETQYF. CDR3 sequence (DNA): TGTGCCAGTAGATTGGCCAGGGGACGAGAAGAGACCCAGTACTTC.

This clonotype was recorded a few times. J is TRBJ2-7 and V is TRBV18, with TRBD2 identical over 7 bases. The CDR3 is 14 residues long. Germline CDR1 reads KGHSH; CDR2 reads LQKENI. J was trimmed by 2 bases and V by 5 bases; bases with no gene match: 6. In nucleotides, the CDR3 is TGTGCCAGCTCATTCGCTAGCGGACCCTACGAGCAGTACTTC. Translating it yields CASSFASGPYEQYF.

This clonotype was recorded a few times. The V gene is TRBV4-1, the J gene TRBJ2-3; 15 bases align to TRBD2. The CDR3 covers 20 residues. V shed 0 bases and J 0 bases; nucleotides not matched to a gene: 7. Germline CDR1 is MGHRA and CDR2 is YSYEKL. CDR3 protein: CASSQDLGTSGRYSTDTQYF. The CDR3 region has the DNA TGCGCCAGCAGCCAAGATTTGGGGACTAGCGGGAGGTACAGCACAGATACGCAGTATTTT.

This clonotype has a count of ten or more. This chain joins TRBV11-2 and TRBJ1-3; 8 bases map to TRBD1. The CDR3 extends over 19 amino acids. J was trimmed by 0 bases and V by 5 bases; bases with no gene match: 15. In germline, CDR1 is SGHAT, CDR2 FQNNGV. CDR3 DNA sequence: TGTGCCAGCAGCCTAACACACAATCAGGGGGCGGCCTCTGGAAACACCATATATTTT. Residues: CASSLTHNQGAASGNTIYF. Full variable domain (rest looked up from reference TRBV11-2 and TRBJ1-3): EAGVAQSPRYKIIEKRQSVAFWCNPISGHATLYWYQQILGQGPKLLIQFQNNGVVDDSQLPKDRFSAERLKGVDSTLKIQPAKLEDSAVYLCASSLTHNQGAASGNTIYFGEGSWLTVV.

This clonotype was picked up many times. This chain links TRBV20-1 with TRBJ2-7; 10 nucleotides match TRBD2. Germline values: CDR1 DFQATT, CDR2 SNEGSKA (reference sequence). V shed 3 bases, J shed 4 bases, and the junction held 9 bases outside the gene matches. The CDR3 sequence is 15 residues long. CDR3 in DNA: TGCAGTGCTAGTGTCCCTAGCGGGAGTATATACGAGCAGTACTTC. It specifies CSASVPSGSIYEQYF.

This clonotype was observed many times. This chain uses TRBV27 with TRBJ2-7; tentative D call: TRBD2 (6 bases). CDR1 MNHEY and CDR2 SMNVEV come from the germline V gene (reference sequence). The V and J ends lost 8 bases and 3 bases respectively, with 20 bases between them. The CDR3 totals 15 residues. The CDR3 reads CASHPGDSRGYEQYF. CDR3 coding DNA: TGTGCCAGCCACCCTGGGGACTCCCGGGGCTACGAGCAGTACTTC.